These 7 T cell receptor beta chains came from one sample sequenced in a study of vaccination and CD4 T cells after COVID-19. The sample's treatment: approximately 11-day PBMC culture with coronavirus spike peptide pools or control peptides (ViraFEST assay). Unexposed donor CD4+ T cells predated the COVID-19 pandemic, collected 2011-2018. Sequenced with the Oncomine TCR Beta short-read assay was DNA taken from cultured CD4+ T cells. One entry per CDR3 protein results from TCRdb running MiXCR on the PCR reads. The sample shows about 6,700 distinct CDR3 sequences, around 30% of them seen only once. The antigens these receptors bind are not known. The sample taken for sequencing was CD4+ T cells from blood, cultured in vitro. These receptors originate from a human donor in good health.

V gene TRBV19 combines with J gene TRBJ1-6, with 7 bases lining up with TRBD1. V lost 8 bases and J lost 9; bases outside the gene matches: 16. CDR1 is LNHDA, CDR2 SQIVND, per germline (reference sequence). This CDR3 contains 16 residues. In DNA, the CDR3 is TGTGCCAGTGGTGGGGACAGCCCCAATGATGGTTCACCCCTCCACTTT. This encodes CASGGDSPNDGSPLHF. Variable domain in full (rest from reference TRBV19 and TRBJ1-6): DGGITQSPKYLFRKEGQNVTLSCEQNLNHDAMYWYRQDPGQGLRLIYYSQIVNDFQKGDIAEGYSVSREKKESFPLTVTSAQKNPTAFYLCASGGDSPNDGSPLHFGNGTRLTVT.

Here the CDR3 reads CASSGRVPFGETQYF. DNA of the CDR3: TGTGCCAGCAGCGGTAGGGTCCCCTTCGGGGAGACCCAGTACTTC. This chain uses TRBV5-6 with TRBJ2-5; no firm D call. V was shortened by 4 bases and J by 5 bases, with 18 bases between the two germline ends. Germline CDR1 SGHDT, CDR2 YYEEEE. The CDR3 runs to 15 residues.

V gene TRBV5-1 combines with J gene TRBJ2-7, with no clear D. This CDR3 has 13 amino acids. V was shortened by 3 bases and J by 5 bases, with 12 bases between the two germline ends. Germline CDR1 SGHRS, CDR2 YFSETQ. The CDR3 loop is CASSSNQPDEQYF. The CDR3, as DNA: TGCGCCAGCAGCTCGAACCAGCCGGACGAGCAGTACTTC.

This clonotype was seen more than once but under ten times. The chain links TRBV7-9 to TRBJ1-1; D is ambiguous. There are 15 residues in the CDR3. CDR1 and CDR2 from the germline V gene are SEHNR and FQNEAQ (reference sequence). V shed 1 base and J shed 6 bases, with 15 bases lying between them. For the CDR3, the DNA is TGTGCCAGCAGCTTAGGCTTTCGGGGATACTCTGAAGCTTTCTTT. Translated: CASSLGFRGYSEAFF. Looking up the rest from reference TRBV7-9 and TRBJ1-1 gives the full variable domain: DTGVSQNPRHKITKRGQNVTFRCDPISEHNRLYWYRQTLGQGPEFLTYFQNEAQLEKSRLLSDRFSAERPKGSFSTLEIQRTEQGDSAMYLCASSLGFRGYSEAFFGQGTRLTVV.

V usage is TRBV6-4 and J usage is TRBJ1-1, with 10 bases lining up with TRBD1. This CDR3 has 15 residues. Per the germline V gene, CDR1 is MRHNA and CDR2 is SNTAGT. Trimming at V came to 3 bases and at J to 4 bases, leaving 5 bases not matched to a gene. This CDR3 reads CASSETGGEGTEAFF. CDR3 nucleotide sequence: TGTGCCAGCAGTGAGACAGGGGGCGAGGGCACTGAAGCTTTCTTT.

The V call is TRBV6-1, the J call TRBJ2-3; D gene unclear. The CDR3 contains 13 residues. The V end was cut by 7 bases, the J end by 6 bases, with 14 bases between. Per germline, CDR1 MNHNS and CDR2 SASEGT. The CDR3 DNA reads as TGTGCCAGCACTCGACCAGTCATGGATACGCAGTATTTT. It specifies CASTRPVMDTQYF.

There are a few counts of this clonotype. V gene TRBV6-4 combines with J gene TRBJ1-6; no clear D. Germline assignment: CDR1 MRHNA and CDR2 SNTAGT. Trimming cost V 0 bases and J 7 bases, with 4 bases left between them. This CDR3 contains 13 residues. The CDR3 spells CASSDSENSPLHF. The CDR3 bases are TGTGCCAGCAGTGACTCCGAAAATTCACCCCTCCACTTT.